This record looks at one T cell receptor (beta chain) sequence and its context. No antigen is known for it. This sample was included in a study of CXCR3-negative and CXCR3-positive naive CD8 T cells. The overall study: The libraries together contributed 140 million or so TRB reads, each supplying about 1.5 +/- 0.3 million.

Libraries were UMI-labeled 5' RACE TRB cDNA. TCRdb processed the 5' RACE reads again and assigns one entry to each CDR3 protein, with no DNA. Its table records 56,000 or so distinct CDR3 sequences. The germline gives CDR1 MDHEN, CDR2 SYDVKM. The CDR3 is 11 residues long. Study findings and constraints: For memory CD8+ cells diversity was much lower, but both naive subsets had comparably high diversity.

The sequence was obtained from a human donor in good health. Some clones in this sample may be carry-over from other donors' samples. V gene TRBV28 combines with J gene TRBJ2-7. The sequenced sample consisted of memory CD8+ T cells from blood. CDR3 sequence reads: CASNRAYEQYF.